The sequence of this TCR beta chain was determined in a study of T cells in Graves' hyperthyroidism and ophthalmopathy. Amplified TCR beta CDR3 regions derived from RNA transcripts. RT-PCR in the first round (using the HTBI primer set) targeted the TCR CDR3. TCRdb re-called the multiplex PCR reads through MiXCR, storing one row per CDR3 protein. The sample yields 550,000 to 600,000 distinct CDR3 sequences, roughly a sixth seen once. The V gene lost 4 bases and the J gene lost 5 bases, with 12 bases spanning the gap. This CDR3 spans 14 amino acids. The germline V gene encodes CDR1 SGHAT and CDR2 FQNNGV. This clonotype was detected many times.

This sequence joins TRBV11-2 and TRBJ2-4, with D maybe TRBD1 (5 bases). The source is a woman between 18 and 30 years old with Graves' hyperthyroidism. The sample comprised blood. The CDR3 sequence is CASSSLGLENIQYF. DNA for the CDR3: TGTGCCAGCAGCTCCCTGGGGCTAGAAAACATTCAGTACTTC.